This T cell receptor (beta chain) originates from a study of T cells in Graves' hyperthyroidism and ophthalmopathy. At the level of the study: Blood from the periphery was taken at initial diagnosis, before any treatment. General study findings and limits: Researchers found most expanded thyroid clonotypes above 0.001 in blood as well.

As regards this clonotype: Its antigen remains unknown.

Trimming at V came to 0 bases and at J to 7 bases, leaving 4 bases not matched to a gene. In germline, CDR1 is SGHAT, CDR2 FQNNGV. This CDR3 contains 16 residues. The source material, RNA transcripts, was used to amplify TCR beta CDR3 regions. The HTBI set primed first-round TCR CDR3 RT-PCR. TCRdb redid the calling of the multiplex PCR reads with MiXCR, one entry per CDR3 protein. The table includes hundreds of thousands of distinct CDR3 sequences, 15% to 19% detected once. The PBMCs were taken from around 10 ml of fresh peripheral blood. This sequence joins TRBV11-2 and TRBJ2-1, with TRBD2 identical over 12 bases. This clonotype was obtained from a woman aged 18-29 years with Graves' hyperthyroidism. The specimen was blood. CDR3 bases: TGTGCCAGCAGCTTAGATCTACTAGCGGGGGGTAATGAGCAGTTCTTC. Its translation: CASSLDLLAGGNEQFF.